This T cell receptor beta chain was sequenced during a study of identical twins. Carrying unique molecular identifiers, the cDNA also gained a universal primer site through template switching. TCRdb passed the 5' RACE reads through MiXCR, listing each CDR3 protein once. This repertoire shows hundreds of thousands of distinct CDR3 sequences, 21% found once; its top ten account for roughly 4%. Per the germline V gene, CDR1 is SQVTM and CDR2 is ANQGSEA. This CDR3 spans 13 amino acids. V was cut by 4 bases and J by 1 base, with 9 bases left in between. Points on this clonotype: A much larger clone lies a single base off, so this may be a read error.

The sample was also linked to a second study, of T cells expressing NK-cell markers.

V gene TRBV29-1 combines with J gene TRBJ2-3, with a tentative D call TRBD1 (5 bases). The sequence was collected from a woman in her late teens or twenties in good health. Source material: PBMCs. CDR3 in amino acids: CSVGREGTDTQYF. The CDR3 nucleotides are TGCAGCGTTGGCAGGGAAGGCACAGATACGCAGTATTTT.